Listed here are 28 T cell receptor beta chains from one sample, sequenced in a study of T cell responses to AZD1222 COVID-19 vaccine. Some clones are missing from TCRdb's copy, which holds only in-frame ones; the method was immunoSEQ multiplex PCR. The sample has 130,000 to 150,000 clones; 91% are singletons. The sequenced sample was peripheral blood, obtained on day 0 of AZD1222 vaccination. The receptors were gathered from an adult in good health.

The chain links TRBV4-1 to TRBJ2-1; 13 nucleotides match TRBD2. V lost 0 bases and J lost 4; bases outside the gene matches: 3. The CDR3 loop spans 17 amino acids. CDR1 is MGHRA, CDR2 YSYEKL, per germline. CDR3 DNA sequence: TGCGCCAGCAGCCAAGAGACTAGCGGGAGGTATTACAATGAGCAGTTCTTC. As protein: CASSQETSGRYYNEQFF.

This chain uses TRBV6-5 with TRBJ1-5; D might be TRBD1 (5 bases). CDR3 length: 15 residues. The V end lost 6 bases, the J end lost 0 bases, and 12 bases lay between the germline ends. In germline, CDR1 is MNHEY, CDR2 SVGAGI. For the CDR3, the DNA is TGTGCCAGCAGGGGGACGGGGCATAGCAATCAGCCCCAGCATTTT. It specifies CASRGTGHSNQPQHF.

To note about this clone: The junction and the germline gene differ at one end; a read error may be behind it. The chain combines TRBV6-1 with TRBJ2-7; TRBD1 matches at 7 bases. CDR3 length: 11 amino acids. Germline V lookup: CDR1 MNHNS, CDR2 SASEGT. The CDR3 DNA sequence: TGTGCCAGCAGCGAAGAAACAGGGGAGTACTTC. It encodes CASSEETGEYF.

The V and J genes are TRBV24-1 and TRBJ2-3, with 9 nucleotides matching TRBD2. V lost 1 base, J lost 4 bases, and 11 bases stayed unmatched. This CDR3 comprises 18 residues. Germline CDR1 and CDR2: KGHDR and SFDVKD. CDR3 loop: CATSDFGAAGGPADTQYF. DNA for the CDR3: TGTGCCACCAGTGATTTTGGAGCCGCGGGAGGGCCCGCAGATACGCAGTATTTT.

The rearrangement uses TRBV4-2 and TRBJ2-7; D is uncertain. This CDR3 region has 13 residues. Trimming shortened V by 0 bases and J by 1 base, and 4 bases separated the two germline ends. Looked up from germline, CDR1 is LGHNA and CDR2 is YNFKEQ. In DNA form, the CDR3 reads TGTGCCAGCAGCCAAGATATGTCCTACGAGCAGTACTTC. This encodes CASSQDMSYEQYF.

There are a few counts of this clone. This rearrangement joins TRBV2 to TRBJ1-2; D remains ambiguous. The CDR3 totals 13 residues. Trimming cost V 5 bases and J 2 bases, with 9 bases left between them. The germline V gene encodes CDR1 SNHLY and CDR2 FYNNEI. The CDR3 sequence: CASSPHPNYGYTF. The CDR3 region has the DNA TGTGCCAGCAGTCCGCATCCCAACTATGGCTACACCTTC.

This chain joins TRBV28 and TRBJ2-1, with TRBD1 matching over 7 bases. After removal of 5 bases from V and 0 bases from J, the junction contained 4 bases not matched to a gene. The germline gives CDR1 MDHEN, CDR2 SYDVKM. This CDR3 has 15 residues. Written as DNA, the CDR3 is TGTGCCAGCAGTGATGACAGGGACTCCTACAATGAGCAGTTCTTC. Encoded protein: CASSDDRDSYNEQFF.

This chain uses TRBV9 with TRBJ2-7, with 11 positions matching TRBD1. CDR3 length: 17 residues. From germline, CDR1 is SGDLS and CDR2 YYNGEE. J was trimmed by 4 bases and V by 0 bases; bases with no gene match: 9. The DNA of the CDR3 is TGTGCCAGCAGCGTAGGGGCCCGGACAGGGGGCGCGTACGAGCAGTACTTC. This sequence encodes CASSVGARTGGAYEQYF.

Written as DNA, the CDR3 is TGTGCCAGCAGTTTTGAGTCTAGCGGGAGGAATGAGCAGTTCTTC. Protein sequence: CASSFESSGRNEQFF. This chain links TRBV28 with TRBJ2-1, with TRBD2 matching 11 bases. The CDR3 consists of 15 residues. The V segment lost 3 bases and the J segment 7 bases; nucleotides outside the gene matches: 5. Germline CDR1 MDHEN, CDR2 SYDVKM.

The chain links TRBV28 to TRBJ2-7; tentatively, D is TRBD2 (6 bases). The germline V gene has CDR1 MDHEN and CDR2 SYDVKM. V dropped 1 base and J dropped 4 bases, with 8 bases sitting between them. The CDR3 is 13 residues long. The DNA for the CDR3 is TGTGCCAGCAGTTTATTCGGGGGTTACGAGCAGTACTTC. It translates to CASSLFGGYEQYF.

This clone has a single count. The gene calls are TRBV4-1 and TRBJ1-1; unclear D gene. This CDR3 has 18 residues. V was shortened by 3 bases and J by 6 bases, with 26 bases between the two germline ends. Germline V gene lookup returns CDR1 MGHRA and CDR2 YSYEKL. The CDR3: CASSHTSGLVLRVAEAFF. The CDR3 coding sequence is TGCGCCAGCAGCCATACTTCGGGCCTGGTTCTGAGGGTCGCTGAAGCTTTCTTT.

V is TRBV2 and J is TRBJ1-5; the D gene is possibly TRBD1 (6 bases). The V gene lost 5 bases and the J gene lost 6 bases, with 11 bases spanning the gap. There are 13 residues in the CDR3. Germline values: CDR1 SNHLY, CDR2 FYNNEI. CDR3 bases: TGTGCCAGCAGTACAGGGACAAGTCAGCCCCAGCATTTT. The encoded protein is CASSTGTSQPQHF.

CDR3 nucleotides: TGTGCCAGCAGCCTACAGGGGAGGGGCACTGAAGCTTTCTTT. Its translation: CASSLQGRGTEAFF. This chain uses TRBV7-3 with TRBJ1-1; 7 positions match TRBD1. Germline V gene sequence: CDR1 SGHTA, CDR2 FQGTGA. CDR3 length: 14 residues. V trimming: 5 bases; J trimming: 4 bases; junction bases outside the gene matches: 7.

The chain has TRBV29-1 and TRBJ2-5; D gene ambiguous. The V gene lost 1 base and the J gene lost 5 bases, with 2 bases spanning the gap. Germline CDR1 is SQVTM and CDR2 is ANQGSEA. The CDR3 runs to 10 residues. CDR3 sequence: CSVEVETQYF. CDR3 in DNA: TGCAGCGTTGAAGTTGAGACCCAGTACTTC.

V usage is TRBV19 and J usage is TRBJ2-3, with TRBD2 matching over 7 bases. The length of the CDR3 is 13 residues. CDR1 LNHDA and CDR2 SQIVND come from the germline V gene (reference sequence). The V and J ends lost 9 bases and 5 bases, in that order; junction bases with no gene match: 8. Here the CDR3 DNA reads TGTGCCAGCCGGAGCGGGAACGGAGATACGCAGTATTTT. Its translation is CASRSGNGDTQYF.

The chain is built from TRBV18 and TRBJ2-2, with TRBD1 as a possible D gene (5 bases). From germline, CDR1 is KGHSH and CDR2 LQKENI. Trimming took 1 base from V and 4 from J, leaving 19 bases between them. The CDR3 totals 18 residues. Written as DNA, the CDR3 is TGTGCCAGCTCACCACTTTCGATTGCAGGGCGTACCACCGGGGAGCTGTTTTTT. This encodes CASSPLSIAGRTTGELFF.

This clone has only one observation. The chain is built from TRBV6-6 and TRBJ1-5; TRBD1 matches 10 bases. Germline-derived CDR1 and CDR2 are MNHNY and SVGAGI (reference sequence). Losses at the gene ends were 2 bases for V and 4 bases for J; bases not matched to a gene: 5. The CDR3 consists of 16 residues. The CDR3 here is CASSYTGTGDNQPQHF. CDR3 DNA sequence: TGTGCCAGCAGTTACACTGGGACAGGGGATAATCAGCCCCAGCATTTT.

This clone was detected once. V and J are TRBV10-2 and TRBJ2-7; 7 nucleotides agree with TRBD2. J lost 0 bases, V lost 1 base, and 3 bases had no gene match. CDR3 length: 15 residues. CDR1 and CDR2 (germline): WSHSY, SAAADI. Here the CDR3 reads CASSEWRTSSYEQYF. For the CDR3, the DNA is TGCGCCAGCAGTGAGTGGCGGACTAGCTCCTACGAGCAGTACTTC.

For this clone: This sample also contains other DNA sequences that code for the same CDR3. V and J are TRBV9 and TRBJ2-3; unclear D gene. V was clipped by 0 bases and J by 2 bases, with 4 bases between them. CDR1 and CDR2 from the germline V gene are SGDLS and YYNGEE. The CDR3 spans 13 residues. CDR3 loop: CASSVVSTDTQYF. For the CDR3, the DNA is TGTGCCAGCAGCGTAGTTTCCACAGATACGCAGTATTTT.

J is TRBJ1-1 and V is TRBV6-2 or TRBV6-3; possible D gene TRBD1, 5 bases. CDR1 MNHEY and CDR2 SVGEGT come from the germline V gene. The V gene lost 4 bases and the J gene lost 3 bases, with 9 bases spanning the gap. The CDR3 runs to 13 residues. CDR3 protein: CASSSGGDTEAFF. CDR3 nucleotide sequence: TGTGCCAGCAGTTCCGGAGGGGACACTGAAGCTTTCTTT.

The CDR3 region has the DNA TGTGCCAGCAGTCCCCGGGAGGGTAGAAACAATGAGCAGTTCTTC. Translation gives CASSPREGRNNEQFF. V is TRBV6-5 and J is TRBJ2-1, with TRBD2 matching over 8 bases. This CDR3 contains 15 residues. Unmatched junction bases numbered 8, after V lost 5 bases and J lost 5 bases. The germline CDR1 and CDR2 sequences are MNHEY and SVGAGI.

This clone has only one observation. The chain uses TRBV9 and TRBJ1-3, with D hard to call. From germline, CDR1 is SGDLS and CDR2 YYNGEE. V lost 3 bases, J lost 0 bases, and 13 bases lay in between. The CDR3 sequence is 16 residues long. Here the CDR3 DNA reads TGTGCCAGCAGCGAAGGGTTGTCCCACTCTGGAAACACCATATATTTT. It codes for CASSEGLSHSGNTIYF.

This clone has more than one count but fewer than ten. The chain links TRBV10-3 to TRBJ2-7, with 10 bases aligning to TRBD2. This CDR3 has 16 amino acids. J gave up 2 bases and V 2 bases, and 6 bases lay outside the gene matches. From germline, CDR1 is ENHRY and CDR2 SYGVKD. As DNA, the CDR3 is TGTGCCATCAGTGAGAGAACTAGCGGGAAGCCCTACGAGCAGTACTTC. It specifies CAISERTSGKPYEQYF.

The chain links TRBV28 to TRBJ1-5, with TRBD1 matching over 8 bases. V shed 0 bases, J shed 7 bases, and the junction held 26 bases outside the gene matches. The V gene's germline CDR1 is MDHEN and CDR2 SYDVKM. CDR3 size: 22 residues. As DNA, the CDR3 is TGTGCCAGCAGTTTATGGGGCATGTTCGTGGTTGGCGACAGGGGTTCGAGGCAGCCCCAGCATTTT. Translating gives CASSLWGMFVVGDRGSRQPQHF.

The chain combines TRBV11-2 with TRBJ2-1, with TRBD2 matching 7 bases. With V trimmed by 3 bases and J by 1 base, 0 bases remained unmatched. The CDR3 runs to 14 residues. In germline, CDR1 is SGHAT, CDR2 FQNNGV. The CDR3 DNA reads TGTGCCAGCAGCTTCGGGAGGTCCTACAATGAGCAGTTCTTC. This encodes CASSFGRSYNEQFF.

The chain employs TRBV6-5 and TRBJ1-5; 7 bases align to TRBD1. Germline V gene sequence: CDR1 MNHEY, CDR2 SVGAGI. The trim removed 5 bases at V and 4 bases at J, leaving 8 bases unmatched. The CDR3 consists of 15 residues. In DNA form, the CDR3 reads TGTGCCAGCAGTCCGTTTAGGGGGCTGAATCAGCCCCAGCATTTT. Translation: CASSPFRGLNQPQHF.

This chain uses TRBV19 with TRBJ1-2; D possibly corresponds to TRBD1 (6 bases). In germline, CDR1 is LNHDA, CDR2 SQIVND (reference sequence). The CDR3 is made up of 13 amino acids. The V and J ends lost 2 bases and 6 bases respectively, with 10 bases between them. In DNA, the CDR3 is TGTGCCAGTAGTATACACAGGGATGATGGCTACACCTTC. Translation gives CASSIHRDDGYTF.

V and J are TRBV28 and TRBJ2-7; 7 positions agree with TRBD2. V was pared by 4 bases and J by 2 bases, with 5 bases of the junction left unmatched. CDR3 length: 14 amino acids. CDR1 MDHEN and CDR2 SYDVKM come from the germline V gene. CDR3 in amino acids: CASSSGGVTYEQYF. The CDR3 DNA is TGTGCCAGCAGTTCTGGGGGGGTGACCTACGAGCAGTACTTC.